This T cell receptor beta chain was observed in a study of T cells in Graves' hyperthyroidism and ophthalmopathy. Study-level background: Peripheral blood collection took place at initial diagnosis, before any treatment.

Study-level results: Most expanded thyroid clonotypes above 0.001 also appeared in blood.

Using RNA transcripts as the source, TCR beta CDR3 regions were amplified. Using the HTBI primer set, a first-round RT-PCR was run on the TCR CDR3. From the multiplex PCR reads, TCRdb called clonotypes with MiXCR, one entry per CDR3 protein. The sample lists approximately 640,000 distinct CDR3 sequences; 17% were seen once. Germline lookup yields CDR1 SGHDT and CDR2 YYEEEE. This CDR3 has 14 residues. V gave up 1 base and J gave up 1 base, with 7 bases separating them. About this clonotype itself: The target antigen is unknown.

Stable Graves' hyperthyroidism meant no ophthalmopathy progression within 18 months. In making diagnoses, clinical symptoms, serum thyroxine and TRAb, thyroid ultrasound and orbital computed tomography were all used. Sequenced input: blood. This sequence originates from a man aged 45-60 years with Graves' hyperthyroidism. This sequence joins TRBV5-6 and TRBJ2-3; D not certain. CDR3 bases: TGTGCCAGCAGCTTGACAAGGGGCACAGATACGCAGTATTTT. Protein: CASSLTRGTDTQYF.